A single sample gave rise to the 10 T cell receptor beta chains below, sequenced in a study of siplizumab effects on memory and regulatory T cells. TCRdb's copy holds only in-frame clones and misses some; the assay was immunoSEQ multiplex PCR. The table lists about 50,000 clones, about 88% of them singletons. Input material: naive CD8+ T cells sorted from blood. The receptors stem from a human donor in good health.

This sequence joins TRBV7-9 and TRBJ2-7, with D uncertain. The germline gives CDR1 SEHNR, CDR2 FQNEAQ (reference sequence). The CDR3 totals 13 residues. Trimming took off 1 base at V and 2 bases at J, with 6 bases between the two ends. CDR3 in amino acids: CASSLGMAYEQYF. CDR3 DNA: TGTGCCAGCAGCTTAGGGATGGCCTACGAGCAGTACTTC.

The chain carries TRBV7-9 and TRBJ1-1, with a possible D match to TRBD1 (5 bases). The CDR3 loop spans 14 amino acids. Trimming cost V 3 bases and J 1 base, with 9 bases left between them. Looked up from germline, CDR1 is SEHNR and CDR2 is FQNEAQ (reference sequence). The CDR3 DNA sequence: TGTGCCAGCAGCTTCGGGGCCGAGAACACTGAAGCTTTCTTT. This translates into CASSFGAENTEAFF.

This chain joins TRBV7-6 and TRBJ2-6, with 7 bases identical to TRBD1. Per the germline V gene, CDR1 is SGHVS and CDR2 is FNYEAQ. J lost 1 base, V lost 3 bases, and 15 bases had no gene match. The length of the CDR3 is 20 residues. The CDR3, as DNA: TGTGCCAGCAGCTTTTCCCCCCTGACAGGGTTAGGGTCTGGGGCCAACGTCCTGACTTTC. Residues: CASSFSPLTGLGSGANVLTF.

The rearrangement links TRBV18 to TRBJ2-7; D remains ambiguous. The CDR3 length is 16 residues. Germline assignment: CDR1 KGHSH and CDR2 LQKENI. Deletions cut 2 bases from V and 2 bases from J, with 16 bases between. CDR3 nucleotides: TGTGCCAGCTCACCAGTAAACGATGGGTGGGCCTACGAGCAGTACTTC. It specifies CASSPVNDGWAYEQYF.

This clone came up a few times. The gene calls are TRBV11-2 and TRBJ1-6; 8 bases agree with TRBD1. Germline V gene sequence: CDR1 SGHAT, CDR2 FQNNGV. Trimming cost V 1 base and J 10 bases; bases outside gene matches: 6. The CDR3 runs to 15 residues. In DNA form, the CDR3 reads TGTGCCAGCAGCTTAGTACAGGGGGATGGATCACCCCTCCACTTT. Amino acid sequence: CASSLVQGDGSPLHF. Together with reference TRBV11-2 and TRBJ1-6, the CDR3 gives the full variable domain: EAGVAQSPRYKIIEKRQSVAFWCNPISGHATLYWYQQILGQGPKLLIQFQNNGVVDDSQLPKDRFSAERLKGVDSTLKIQPAKLEDSAVYLCASSLVQGDGSPLHFGNGTRLTVT.

This clone showed up just a few times. This chain uses TRBV5-1 with TRBJ1-3; D is unclear. This CDR3 comprises 14 residues. With 0 bases removed from V and 2 bases from J, the gap between germline ends came to 6 bases. CDR1 is SGHRS and CDR2 is YFSETQ in the germline V gene. CDR3 amino acids: CASSLEGTGNTIYF. DNA for the CDR3: TGCGCCAGCAGCTTGGAAGGAACTGGAAACACCATATATTTT. The variable domain in full, with the rest retrieved from reference TRBV5-1 and TRBJ1-3, is KAGVTQTPRYLIKTRGQQVTLSCSPISGHRSVSWYQQTPGQGLQFLFEYFSETQRNKGNFPGRFSGRQFSNSRSEMNVSTLELGDSALYLCASSLEGTGNTIYFGEGSWLTVV.

V is TRBV27 and J is TRBJ2-7; D might be TRBD1 or TRBD2, each matching 5 bases. The CDR3 is 15 amino acids. Between the trimmed V and J ends, which lost 1 base and 0 bases, there was a span of 10 bases. Germline lookup yields CDR1 MNHEY and CDR2 SMNVEV (reference sequence). DNA for the CDR3: TGTGCCAGCAGTTTATGGGGGTTCGGCTCCTACGAGCAGTACTTC. Translating it yields CASSLWGFGSYEQYF.

The CDR3, as DNA: TGTGCCAGCAGTTCCCTGGGACAGGAGTACTACGAGCAGTACTTC. Translating it yields CASSSLGQEYYEQYF. The chain has TRBV27 and TRBJ2-7; 8 bases line up with TRBD1. The V segment lost 4 bases and the J segment 3 bases; nucleotides outside the gene matches: 8. This CDR3 is built from 15 residues. Looked up from germline, CDR1 is MNHEY and CDR2 is SMNVEV (reference sequence).

The chain carries TRBV27 and TRBJ1-1; D call uncertain. Trimming removed 2 bases at V and 5 bases at J, with 12 bases between. CDR1 and CDR2 (germline): MNHEY, SMNVEV (reference sequence). The CDR3 spans 14 residues. The CDR3 is CASSLVPLGTEAFF. CDR3 coding DNA: TGTGCCAGCAGTTTAGTCCCCCTCGGGACTGAAGCTTTCTTT.

This clone was found once. The chain is built from TRBV6-6 and TRBJ2-7; D call uncertain. CDR1 and CDR2 (germline): MNHNY, SVGAGI (reference sequence). This CDR3 contains 13 residues. The germline V and J ends were trimmed by 2 bases and 5 bases, with 10 bases remaining between them. This CDR3 is CASSYPGSNEQYF. CDR3 bases: TGTGCCAGCAGTTACCCAGGCAGCAACGAGCAGTACTTC.